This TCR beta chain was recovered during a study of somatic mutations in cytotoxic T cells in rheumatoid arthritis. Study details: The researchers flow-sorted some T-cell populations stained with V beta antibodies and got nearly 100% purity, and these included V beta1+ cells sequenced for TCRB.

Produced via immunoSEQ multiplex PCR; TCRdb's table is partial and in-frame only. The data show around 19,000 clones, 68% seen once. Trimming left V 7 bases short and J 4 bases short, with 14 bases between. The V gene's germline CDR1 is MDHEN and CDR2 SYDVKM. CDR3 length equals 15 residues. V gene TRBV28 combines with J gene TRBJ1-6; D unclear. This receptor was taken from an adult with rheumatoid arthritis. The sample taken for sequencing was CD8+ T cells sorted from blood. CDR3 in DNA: TGTGCCAGCAACCGTGGCGAAGGTTATAATTCACCCCTCCACTTT. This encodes CASNRGEGYNSPLHF.